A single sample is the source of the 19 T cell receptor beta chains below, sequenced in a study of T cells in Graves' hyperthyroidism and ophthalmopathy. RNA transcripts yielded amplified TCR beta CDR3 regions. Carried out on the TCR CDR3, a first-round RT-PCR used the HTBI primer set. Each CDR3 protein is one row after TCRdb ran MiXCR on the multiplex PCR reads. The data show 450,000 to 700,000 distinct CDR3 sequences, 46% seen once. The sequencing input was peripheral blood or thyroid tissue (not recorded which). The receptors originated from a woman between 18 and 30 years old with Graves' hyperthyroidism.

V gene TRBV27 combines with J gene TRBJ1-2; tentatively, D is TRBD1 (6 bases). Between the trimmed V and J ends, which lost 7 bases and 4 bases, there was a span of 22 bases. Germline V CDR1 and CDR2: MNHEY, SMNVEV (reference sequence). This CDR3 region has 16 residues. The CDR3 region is CASMGPGQSLRYGYTF. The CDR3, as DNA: TGTGCCAGCATGGGTCCGGGACAATCCCTTCGCTATGGCTACACCTTC.

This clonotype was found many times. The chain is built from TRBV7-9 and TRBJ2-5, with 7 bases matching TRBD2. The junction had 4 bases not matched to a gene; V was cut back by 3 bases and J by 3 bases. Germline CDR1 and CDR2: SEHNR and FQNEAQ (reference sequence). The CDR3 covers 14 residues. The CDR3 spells CASSFRGGEETQYF. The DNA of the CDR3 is TGTGCCAGCAGCTTTCGGGGAGGGGAAGAGACCCAGTACTTC.

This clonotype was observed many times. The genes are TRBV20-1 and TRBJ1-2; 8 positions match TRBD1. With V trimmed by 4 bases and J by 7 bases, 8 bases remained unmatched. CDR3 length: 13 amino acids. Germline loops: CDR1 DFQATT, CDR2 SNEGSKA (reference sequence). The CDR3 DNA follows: TGCAGTGCTATCAGACAGGGGTTTGGTGGCTACACCTTC. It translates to CSAIRQGFGGYTF.

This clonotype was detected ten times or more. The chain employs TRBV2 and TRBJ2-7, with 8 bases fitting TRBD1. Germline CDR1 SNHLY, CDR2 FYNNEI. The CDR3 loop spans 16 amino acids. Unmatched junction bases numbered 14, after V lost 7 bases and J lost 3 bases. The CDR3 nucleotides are TGTGCCAGCACCACTACCAAAGGGACAGGCTTCTACGAGCAGTACTTC. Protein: CASTTTKGTGFYEQYF.

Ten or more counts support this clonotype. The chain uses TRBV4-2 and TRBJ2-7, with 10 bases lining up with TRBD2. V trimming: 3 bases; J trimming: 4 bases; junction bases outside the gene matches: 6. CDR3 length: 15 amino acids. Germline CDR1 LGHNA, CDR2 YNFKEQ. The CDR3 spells CASSQALAGEYEQYF. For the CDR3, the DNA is TGTGCCAGCAGCCAGGCCCTAGCGGGAGAATACGAGCAGTACTTC.

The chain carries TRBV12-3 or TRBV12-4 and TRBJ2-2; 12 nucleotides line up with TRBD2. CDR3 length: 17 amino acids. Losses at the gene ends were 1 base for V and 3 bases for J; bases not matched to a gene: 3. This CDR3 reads CASSLDLAGGDTGELFF. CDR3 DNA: TGTGCCAGCAGTTTAGACCTAGCGGGAGGGGACACCGGGGAGCTGTTTTTT.

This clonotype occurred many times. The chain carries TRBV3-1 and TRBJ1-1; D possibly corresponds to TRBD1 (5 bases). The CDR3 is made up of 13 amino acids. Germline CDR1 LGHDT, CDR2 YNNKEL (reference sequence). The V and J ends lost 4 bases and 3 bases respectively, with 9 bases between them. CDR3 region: CASSRGRYTEAFF. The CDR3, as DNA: TGTGCCAGCAGCCGGGGACGGTACACTGAAGCTTTCTTT.

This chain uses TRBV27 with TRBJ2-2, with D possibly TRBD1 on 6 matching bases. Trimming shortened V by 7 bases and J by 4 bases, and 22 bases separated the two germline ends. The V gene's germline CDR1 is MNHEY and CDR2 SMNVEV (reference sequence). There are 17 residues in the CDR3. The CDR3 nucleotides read TGTGCCAGCAAACAGGGTTTGAGCGGCAGGGGCACCGGGGAGCTGTTTTTT. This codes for CASKQGLSGRGTGELFF.

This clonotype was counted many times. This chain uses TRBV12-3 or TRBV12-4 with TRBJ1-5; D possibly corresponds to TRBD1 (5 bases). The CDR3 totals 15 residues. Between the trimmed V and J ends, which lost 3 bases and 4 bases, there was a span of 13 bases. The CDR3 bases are TGTGCCAGCAGTTTCGGGGGTGGAAGAAATCAGCCCCAGCATTTT. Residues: CASSFGGGRNQPQHF.

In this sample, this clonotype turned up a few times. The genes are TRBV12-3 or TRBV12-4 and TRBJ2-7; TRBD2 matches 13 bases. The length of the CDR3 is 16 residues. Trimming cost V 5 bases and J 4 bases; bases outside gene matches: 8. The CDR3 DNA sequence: TGTGCCAGCAGTCGAGGGACTAGCGGGAAGAGATACGAGCAGTACTTC. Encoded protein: CASSRGTSGKRYEQYF.

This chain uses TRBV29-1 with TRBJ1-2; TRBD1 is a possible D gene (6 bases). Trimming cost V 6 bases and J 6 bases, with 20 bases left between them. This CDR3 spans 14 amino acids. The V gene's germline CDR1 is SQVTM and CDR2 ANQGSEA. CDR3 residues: CSVDPTTQGHGYTF. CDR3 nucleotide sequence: TGCAGCGTAGACCCCACTACTCAGGGGCATGGCTACACCTTC. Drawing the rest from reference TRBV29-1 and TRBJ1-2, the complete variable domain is SAVISQKPSRDICQRGTSLTIQCQVDSQVTMMFWYRQQPGQSLTLIATANQGSEATYESGFVIDKFPISRPNLTFSTLTVSNMSPEDSSIYLCSVDPTTQGHGYTFGSGTRLTVV.

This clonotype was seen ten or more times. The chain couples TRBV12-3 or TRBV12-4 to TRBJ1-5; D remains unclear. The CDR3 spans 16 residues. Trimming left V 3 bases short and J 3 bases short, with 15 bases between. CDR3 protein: CASSLKVEGNNQPQHF. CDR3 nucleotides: TGTGCCAGCAGTTTGAAGGTGGAAGGGAACAATCAGCCCCAGCATTTT.

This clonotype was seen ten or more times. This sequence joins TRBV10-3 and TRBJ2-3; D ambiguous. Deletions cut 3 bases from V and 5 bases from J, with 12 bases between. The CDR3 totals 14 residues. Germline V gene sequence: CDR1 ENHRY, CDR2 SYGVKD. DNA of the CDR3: TGTGCCATCAGTGAAGTTACCTCTGGAGATACGCAGTATTTT. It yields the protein CAISEVTSGDTQYF.

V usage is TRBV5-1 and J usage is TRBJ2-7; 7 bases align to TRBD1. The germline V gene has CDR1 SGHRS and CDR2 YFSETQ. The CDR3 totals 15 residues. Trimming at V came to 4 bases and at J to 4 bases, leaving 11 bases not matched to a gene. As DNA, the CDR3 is TGCGCCAGCAGCCTAGACAGGGACCTCTGGTACGAGCAGTACTTC. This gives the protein CASSLDRDLWYEQYF.

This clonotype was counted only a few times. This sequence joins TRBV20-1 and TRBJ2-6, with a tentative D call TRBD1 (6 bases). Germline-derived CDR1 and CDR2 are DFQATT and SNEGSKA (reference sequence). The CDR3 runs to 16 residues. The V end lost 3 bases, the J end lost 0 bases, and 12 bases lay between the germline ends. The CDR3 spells CSASAGATSGANVLTF. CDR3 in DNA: TGCAGTGCTAGCGCAGGGGCCACCTCTGGGGCCAACGTCCTGACTTTC.

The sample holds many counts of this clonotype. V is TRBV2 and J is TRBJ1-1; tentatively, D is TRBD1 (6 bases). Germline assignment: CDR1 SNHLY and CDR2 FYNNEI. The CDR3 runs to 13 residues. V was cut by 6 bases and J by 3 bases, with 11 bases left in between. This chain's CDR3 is CASRIQGYTEAFF. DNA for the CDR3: TGTGCCAGCAGAATACAGGGTTACACTGAAGCTTTCTTT. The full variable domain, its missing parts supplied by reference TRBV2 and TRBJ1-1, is EPEVTQTPSHQVTQMGQEVILRCVPISNHLYFYWYRQILGQKVEFLVSFYNNEISEKSEIFDDQFSVERPDGSNFTLKIRSTKLEDSAMYFCASRIQGYTEAFFGQGTRLTVV.

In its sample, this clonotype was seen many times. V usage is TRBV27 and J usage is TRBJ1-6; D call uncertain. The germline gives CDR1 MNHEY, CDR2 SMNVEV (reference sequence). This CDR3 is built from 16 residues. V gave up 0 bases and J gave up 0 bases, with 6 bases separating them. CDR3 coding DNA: TGTGCCAGCAGTTTATCCCTCAGCTCCTATAATTCACCCCTCCACTTT. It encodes CASSLSLSSYNSPLHF.

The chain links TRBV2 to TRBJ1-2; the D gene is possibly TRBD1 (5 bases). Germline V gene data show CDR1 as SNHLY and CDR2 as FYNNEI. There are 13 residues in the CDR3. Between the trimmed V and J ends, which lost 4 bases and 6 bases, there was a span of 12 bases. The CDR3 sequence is CASSGGLRNGYTF. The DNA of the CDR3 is TGTGCCAGCAGTGGGGGACTACGCAATGGCTACACCTTC.

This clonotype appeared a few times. Here the CDR3 reads CASSDGVQNTEAFF. The DNA of the CDR3 is TGTGCCAGCTCAGACGGGGTTCAGAACACTGAAGCTTTCTTT. The chain carries TRBV18 and TRBJ1-1; D not resolved. Trimming removed 5 bases from V and 1 base from J, with 11 bases in between. CDR1 and CDR2 (germline): KGHSH, LQKENI. The CDR3 sequence is 14 residues long. The variable domain in full, completed from reference TRBV18 and TRBJ1-1, reads NAGVMQNPRHLVRRRGQEARLRCSPMKGHSHVYWYRQLPEEGLKFMVYLQKENIIDESGMPKERFSAEFPKEGPSILRIQQVVRGDSAAYFCASSDGVQNTEAFFGQGTRLTVV.